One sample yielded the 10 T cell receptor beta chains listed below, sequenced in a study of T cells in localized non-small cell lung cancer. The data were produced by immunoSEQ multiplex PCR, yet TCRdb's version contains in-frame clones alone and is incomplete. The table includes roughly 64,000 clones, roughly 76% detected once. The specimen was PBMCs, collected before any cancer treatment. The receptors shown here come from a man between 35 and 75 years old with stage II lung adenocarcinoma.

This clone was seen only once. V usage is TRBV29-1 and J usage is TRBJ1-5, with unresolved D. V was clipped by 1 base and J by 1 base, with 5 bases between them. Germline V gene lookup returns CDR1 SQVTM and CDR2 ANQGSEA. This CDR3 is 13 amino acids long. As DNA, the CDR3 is TGCAGCGTTGAAGTTGGAAGCAATCAGCCCCAGCATTTT. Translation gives CSVEVGSNQPQHF.

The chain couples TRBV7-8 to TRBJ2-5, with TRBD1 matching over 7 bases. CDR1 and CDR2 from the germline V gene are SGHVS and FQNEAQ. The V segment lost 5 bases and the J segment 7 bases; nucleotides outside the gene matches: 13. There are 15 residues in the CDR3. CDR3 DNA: TGTGCCAGCAGCCCCGACAGGGCCCCCAGGTGGACCCAGTACTTC. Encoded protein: CASSPDRAPRWTQYF. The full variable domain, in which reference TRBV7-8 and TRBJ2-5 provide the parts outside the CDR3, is GAGVSQSPRYKVAKRGQDVALRCDPISGHVSLFWYQQALGQGPEFLTYFQNEAQLDKSGLPSDRFFAERPEGSVSTLKIQRTQQEDSAVYLCASSPDRAPRWTQYFGPGTRLLVL.

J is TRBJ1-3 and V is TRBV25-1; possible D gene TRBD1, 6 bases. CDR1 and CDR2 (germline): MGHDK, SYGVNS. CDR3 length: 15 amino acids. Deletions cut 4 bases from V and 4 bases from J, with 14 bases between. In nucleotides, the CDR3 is TGTGCCAGCAGTGCTCTTGGAGGGGGAGGAAACACCATATATTTT. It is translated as CASSALGGGGNTIYF.

Written as DNA, the CDR3 is TGTGCCAGTAGTATCGGTCGGACTAGCGGGAGTGAGCAGTTCTTC. This translates into CASSIGRTSGSEQFF. The gene calls are TRBV19 and TRBJ2-1; 13 positions match TRBD2. Germline V gene sequence: CDR1 LNHDA, CDR2 SQIVND (reference sequence). Trimming cost V 3 bases and J 9 bases; bases outside gene matches: 5. The CDR3 has 15 residues.

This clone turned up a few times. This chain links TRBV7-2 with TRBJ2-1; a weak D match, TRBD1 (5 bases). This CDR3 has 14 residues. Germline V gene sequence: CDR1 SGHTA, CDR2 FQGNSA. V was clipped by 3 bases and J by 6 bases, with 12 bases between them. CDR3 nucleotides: TGTGCCAGCAGCTTGGTCCAGGGTGGCAATGAGCAGTTCTTC. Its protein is CASSLVQGGNEQFF.

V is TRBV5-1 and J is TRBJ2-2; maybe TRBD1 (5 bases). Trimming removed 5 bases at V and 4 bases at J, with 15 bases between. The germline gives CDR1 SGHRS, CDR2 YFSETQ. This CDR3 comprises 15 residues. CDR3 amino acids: CASSPEVQGTGELFF. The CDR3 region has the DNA TGCGCCAGCAGTCCCGAGGTCCAGGGCACCGGGGAGCTGTTTTTT. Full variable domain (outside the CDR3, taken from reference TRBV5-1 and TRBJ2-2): KAGVTQTPRYLIKTRGQQVTLSCSPISGHRSVSWYQQTPGQGLQFLFEYFSETQRNKGNFPGRFSGRQFSNSRSEMNVSTLELGDSALYLCASSPEVQGTGELFFGEGSRLTVL.

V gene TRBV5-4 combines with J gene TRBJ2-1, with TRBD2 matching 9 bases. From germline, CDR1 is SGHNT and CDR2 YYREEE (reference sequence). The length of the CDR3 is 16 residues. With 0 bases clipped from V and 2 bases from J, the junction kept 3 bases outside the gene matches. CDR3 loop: CASSLGAGGTYNEQFF. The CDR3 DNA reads TGTGCCAGCAGCTTGGGTGCGGGAGGGACCTACAATGAGCAGTTCTTC.

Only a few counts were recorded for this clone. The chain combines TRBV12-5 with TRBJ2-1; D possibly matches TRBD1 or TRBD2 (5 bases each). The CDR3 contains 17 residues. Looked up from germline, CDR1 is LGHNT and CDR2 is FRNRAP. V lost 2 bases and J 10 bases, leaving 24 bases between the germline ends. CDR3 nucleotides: TGTGCTAGTGGTTTGTACGCGGGCAGGGACCTTTTTAGGGAGCAGTTCTTC. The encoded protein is CASGLYAGRDLFREQFF.

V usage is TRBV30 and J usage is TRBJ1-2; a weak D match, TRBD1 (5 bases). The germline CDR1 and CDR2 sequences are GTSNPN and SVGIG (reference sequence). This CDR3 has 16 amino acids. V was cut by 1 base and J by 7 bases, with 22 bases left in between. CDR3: CAWSGPGTDEPSGYTF. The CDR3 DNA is TGTGCCTGGAGTGGTCCCGGGACGGACGAACCGAGTGGCTACACCTTC.

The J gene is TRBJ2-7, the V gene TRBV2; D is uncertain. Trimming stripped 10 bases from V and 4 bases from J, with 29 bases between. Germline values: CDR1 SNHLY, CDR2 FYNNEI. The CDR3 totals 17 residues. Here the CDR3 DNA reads TGTGCCATCCCTAGGGCTCCGAGTGGCCGGATGGATTACGAGCAGTACTTC. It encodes CAIPRAPSGRMDYEQYF.